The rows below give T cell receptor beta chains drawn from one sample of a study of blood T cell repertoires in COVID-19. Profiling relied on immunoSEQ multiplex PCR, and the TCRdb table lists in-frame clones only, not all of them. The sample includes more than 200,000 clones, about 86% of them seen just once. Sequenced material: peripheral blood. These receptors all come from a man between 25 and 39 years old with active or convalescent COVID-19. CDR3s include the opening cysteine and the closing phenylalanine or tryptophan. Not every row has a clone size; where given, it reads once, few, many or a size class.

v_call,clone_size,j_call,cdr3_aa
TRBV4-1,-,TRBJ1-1,CASSPLQGRGGKGTEAFF
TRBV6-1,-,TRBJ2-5,CASSERFFLAGKETQYF
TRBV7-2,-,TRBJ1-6,CASSLQVGVSPLHF
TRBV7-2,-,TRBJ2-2,CASRRGGPSQGELFF
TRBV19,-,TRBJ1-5,CASSTGGGIQPQHF
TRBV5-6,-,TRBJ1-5,CASSLVRQGVEQPQHF
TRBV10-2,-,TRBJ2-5,CASSDVAGGETRETQYF
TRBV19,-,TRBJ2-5,CASSIQAGGAETQYF
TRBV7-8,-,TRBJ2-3,CASSLWTKWPAGNTDTQYF
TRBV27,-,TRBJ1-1,CASGNRGSDTEAFF
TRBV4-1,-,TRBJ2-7,CASSHGIAGGTLSYEQYF
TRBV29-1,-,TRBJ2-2,CSVGRDQTGELFF
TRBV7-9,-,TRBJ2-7,CASRGAGAGEQYF
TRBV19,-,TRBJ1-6,CASSAKGSYNSPLHF
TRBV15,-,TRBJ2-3,CATSRGLGTSGASTDTQYF
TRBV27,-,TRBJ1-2,CASSPTGAYGYTF
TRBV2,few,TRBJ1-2,CASSLMDRSYGYTF
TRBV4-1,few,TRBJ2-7,CASSQEGQQQYF
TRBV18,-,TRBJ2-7,CASSASGGEVRQYF
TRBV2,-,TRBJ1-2,CASSDQQGNYGYTF
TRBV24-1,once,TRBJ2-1,CATSDPGGASYNEQFF
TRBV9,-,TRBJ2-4,CASADRKNIQYF
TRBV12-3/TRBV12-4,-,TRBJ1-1,CASSPDTNTEAFF
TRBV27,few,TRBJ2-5,CACAGTGMETQYF
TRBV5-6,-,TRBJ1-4,CASSETPGISNEKLFF
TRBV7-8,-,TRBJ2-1,CASRPPSAGDSGNEQFF
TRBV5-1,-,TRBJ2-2,CASSLKSGNTGELFF
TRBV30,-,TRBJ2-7,CAWSTSVYEQYF
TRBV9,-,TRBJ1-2,CASSVEVLGGGGYTF